This note documents a single T cell receptor (beta chain) sequence. The antigen remains undetermined. These data belong to a study of shared clonotypes between healthy human individuals. Study-wide background: Those who served as donors were a couple of women and a few men between the ages of 18 and 49.

Libraries were prepared by immunoSEQ multiplex PCR; TCRdb keeps only in-frame clonotypes and omits some of them. The sample holds 2,500,000 or so clones, 85% to 95% seen once. Study observations and caveats: Generation probabilities were higher for clonotypes shared across all four sorted-subset donors than for unshared ones. Several donors shared 4.5% to 6.5% of their naive CD4 clonotypes.

This clonotype was obtained from a man younger than 35 in good health. The source material was naive CD4+ T cells sorted from blood. Documented subset: CD45RA+ positively selected.

CDR3 sequence: CASSFIRQGAMNTGELFF. As DNA, the CDR3 is TGCGCCAGCAGCTTTATACGGCAGGGGGCTATGAACACCGGGGAGCTGTTTTTT. The chain joins TRBV5-1 to TRBJ2-2, with 8 bases lining up with TRBD1. Germline V gene data show CDR1 as SGHRS and CDR2 as YFSETQ. The CDR3 runs to 18 residues. After removal of 2 bases from V and 1 base from J, the junction contained 10 bases not matched to a gene. The full variable domain, its missing parts supplied by reference TRBV5-1 and TRBJ2-2, is KAGVTQTPRYLIKTRGQQVTLSCSPISGHRSVSWYQQTPGQGLQFLFEYFSETQRNKGNFPGRFSGRQFSNSRSEMNVSTLELGDSALYLCASSFIRQGAMNTGELFFGEGSRLTVL.